The rows below give T cell receptor beta chains drawn from one sample of a study of cytomegalovirus exposure and HLA in healthy donors. Clones were read by immunoSEQ multiplex PCR, and TCRdb kept only the in-frame ones, dropping some. The table records about 190,000 clones, approximately 70% of them present only once. The sequenced material came from PBMCs. These receptors originate from a woman aged 25 to 45 in good health and CMV-seropositive. Both conserved end residues are part of each CDR3. A D gene is named only where the DNA matches it firmly. Size values are once, few and many counts, or a class for expanded clones, and some rows have none.

>few|.|TRBJ2-7|13|TRBV11-2
CASSLGGTYEQYF
TGTGCCAGCAGCTTAGGAGGGACCTACGAGCAGTACTTC
>.|TRBD1|TRBJ1-5|15|TRBV19
CASWDRRRGNQPQHF
TGTGCCAGTTGGGACAGAAGGAGAGGCAATCAGCCCCAGCATTTT
>.|.|TRBJ2-7|13|TRBV27
CASSPGETYEQYF
TGTGCCAGCAGTCCTGGAGAGACCTACGAGCAGTACTTC
>.|.|TRBJ1-2|17|TRBV21-1
CASNAGGREDVSYGYTF
TGTGCCAGCAATGCTGGTGGCAGGGAGGATGTGAGCTATGGCTACACCTTC
>.|.|TRBJ2-1|12|TRBV6-1
CASTILNNEQFF
TGTGCCAGCACTATCCTTAACAATGAGCAGTTCTTC
>.|.|TRBJ2-1|16|TRBV10-3
CAISEGSRLPYNEQFF
TGTGCCATCAGTGAGGGGAGCAGGTTACCCTACAATGAGCAGTTCTTC
>.|TRBD2|TRBJ2-1|15|TRBV5-1
CASSLALAGGGEQFF
TGCGCCAGCAGCTTGGCCCTAGCGGGAGGAGGGGAGCAGTTCTTC
>.|.|TRBJ2-7|10|TRBV6-1
CASSSGEQYF
TGTGCCAGCAGCTCCGGGGAGCAGTACTTC
>.|.|TRBJ2-5|15|TRBV6-1
CASSEATRGEETQYF
TGTGCCAGCAGTGAAGCGACCAGGGGTGAAGAGACCCAGTACTTC
>.|.|TRBJ2-3|14|TRBV29-1
CSVGQPTSTDTQYF
TGCAGCGTTGGACAGCCAACTAGCACAGATACGCAGTATTTT
>once|TRBD2|TRBJ2-3|14|TRBV14
CASSFSGRVDTQYF
TGTGCCAGCAGCTTCAGCGGGAGAGTGGATACGCAGTATTTT
>few|TRBD1|TRBJ2-1|14|TRBV7-9
CASNSRDRDDEQFF
TGTGCCAGCAACTCCCGGGACAGGGACGATGAGCAGTTCTTC
>few|TRBD1|TRBJ1-2|15|TRBV28
CASSWGTAYNYGYTF
TGTGCCAGCAGTTGGGGGACAGCTTATAACTATGGCTACACCTTC
>.|TRBD2|TRBJ2-1|15|TRBV15
CATSGGTSGYNEQFF
TGTGCCACCTCCGGAGGGACTAGCGGTTACAATGAGCAGTTCTTC
>.|.|TRBJ2-2|15|TRBV6-6
CASGDRGRNTGELFF
TGTGCCAGCGGGGATCGAGGGCGCAACACCGGGGAGCTGTTTTTT
>.|TRBD2|TRBJ2-5|15|TRBV7-2
CASSALLAASGTQYF
TGTGCCAGCAGCGCCTTACTAGCGGCCTCTGGGACCCAGTACTTC
>.|TRBD1|TRBJ1-6|16|TRBV27
CASSFLETGGSSPLHF
TGTGCCAGCAGCTTCCTCGAAACAGGGGGCAGTTCACCCCTCCACTTT
>.|TRBD2|TRBJ2-7|14|TRBV27
CASSFAGGSYEQYF
TGTGCCAGCAGTTTCGCGGGAGGATCCTACGAGCAGTACTTC
>.|TRBD1|TRBJ1-1|15|TRBV4-1
CASSQEPQGGTEAFF
TGCGCCAGCAGCCAAGAACCACAGGGGGGAACTGAAGCTTTCTTT
>.|TRBD1|TRBJ2-7|14|TRBV5-1
CASSRDREAYEQYF
TGCGCCAGCAGCCGGGACAGGGAAGCCTACGAGCAGTACTTC
>.|TRBD1|TRBJ1-1|14|TRBV19
CASSTQGAKTEAFF
TGTGCCAGTAGTACCCAGGGGGCGAAGACTGAAGCTTTCTTT
>.|.|TRBJ1-1|13|TRBV2
CASSDWEGTEAFF
TGTGCCAGCAGTGACTGGGAGGGTACTGAAGCTTTCTTT